This entry lists 20 T cell receptor beta chains sequenced from one sample in a study of T-cell memory formation after mild COVID-19. Via MiXCR, TCRdb re-called the 5' RACE reads, giving one row per CDR3 protein. The sample consists of around 300,000 distinct CDR3 sequences, 12% to 15% of them appearing once. What was sequenced was PBMCs or a T cell subset sorted from them (not recorded which). The receptor source for this set is a young man who had mild COVID-19 (a few samples of this study predate the infection). Cell type and time point are not known.

CDR3 bases: TGCGCCAGCAGCTTGCCTAGCGGCAACACCGGGGAGCTGTTTTTT. Translation: CASSLPSGNTGELFF. The chain recombines TRBV5-1 with TRBJ2-2, with TRBD2 identical over 7 bases. CDR1 is SGHRS, CDR2 YFSETQ, per germline. V was pared by 1 base and J by 2 bases, with 2 bases of the junction left unmatched. The CDR3 is made up of 15 amino acids.

This clonotype was observed once. The chain couples TRBV14 to TRBJ2-3; TRBD2 matches 7 bases. Germline V gene data show CDR1 as SGHDN and CDR2 as FVKESK. Losses at the gene ends were 0 bases for V and 0 bases for J; bases not matched to a gene: 9. The CDR3 runs 18 residues. CDR3 protein: CASSQDPTLAASTDTQYF. The CDR3 bases are TGTGCCAGCAGCCAAGATCCGACCCTAGCGGCTAGCACAGATACGCAGTATTTT.

The chain couples TRBV2 to TRBJ2-6, with TRBD2 as a possible D gene (5 bases). The CDR3 covers 15 residues. Trimming stripped 6 bases from V and 2 bases from J, with 11 bases between. Germline V gene lookup returns CDR1 SNHLY and CDR2 FYNNEI. The CDR3 sequence is CASSVEGAGANVLTF. The CDR3 DNA reads as TGTGCCAGCAGCGTAGAGGGTGCTGGGGCCAACGTCCTGACTTTC.

This clonotype appeared a few times. The chain couples TRBV3-1 to TRBJ1-4; TRBD1 is a possible D gene (5 bases). Germline V gene data show CDR1 as LGHDT and CDR2 as YNNKEL (reference sequence). Trimming cost V 1 base and J 0 bases, with 15 bases left between them. This CDR3 contains 18 residues. The CDR3 loop is CASSQGSQGATTNEKLFF. The CDR3 DNA is TGTGCCAGCAGCCAAGGGAGCCAGGGCGCTACAACTAATGAAAAACTGTTTTTT.

This chain joins TRBV6-5 and TRBJ1-1; D is perhaps TRBD1 (5 bases). CDR3 length: 15 residues. CDR1 and CDR2 from the germline V gene are MNHEY and SVGAGI. V lost 0 bases and J lost 1, with 9 bases in between. The CDR3 sequence: CASSYSRGSNTEAFF. CDR3 nucleotide sequence: TGTGCCAGCAGTTACTCTCGGGGCTCGAACACTGAAGCTTTCTTT.

The J gene is TRBJ1-5, the V gene TRBV12-3 or TRBV12-4; D not certain. V lost 4 bases to trimming and J lost 0 bases, with 7 bases between them. The CDR3 has 14 amino acids. In DNA, the CDR3 is TGTGCCAGCAGTTCGGAGGGTAGCAATCAGCCCCAGCATTTT. Protein product: CASSSEGSNQPQHF.

V and J are TRBV11-3 and TRBJ2-5, with D perhaps being TRBD1 or TRBD2 (5 bases each). Per germline, CDR1 SGHNT and CDR2 YENEEA. Trimming left V 3 bases short and J 2 bases short, with 10 bases between. The CDR3 consists of 14 residues. The CDR3 region is CASSLQGEQETQYF. Here the CDR3 DNA reads TGTGCCAGCAGCTTGCAAGGGGAGCAAGAGACCCAGTACTTC.

This clonotype was seen more than once but under ten times. The V gene is TRBV3-1, the J gene TRBJ2-1; D gene uncertain. With 0 bases removed from V and 7 bases from J, the gap between germline ends came to 10 bases. Germline V gene sequence: CDR1 LGHDT, CDR2 YNNKEL (reference sequence). This CDR3 has 14 amino acids. CDR3 bases: TGTGCCAGCAGCCAAGATGCGGTGGTGAATGAGCAGTTCTTC. This codes for CASSQDAVVNEQFF.

This clonotype was found a few times. J is TRBJ2-4 and V is TRBV5-1; 7 bases are a match to TRBD1. The CDR3 spans 14 residues. Germline lookup yields CDR1 SGHRS and CDR2 YFSETQ. Germline trimming cut 6 bases from V and 0 bases from J; bases unmatched to any gene: 3. The CDR3 DNA sequence: TGCGCCAGCAAACAGGGGCTAGCCAAAAACATTCAGTACTTC. Its protein product is CASKQGLAKNIQYF.

The V gene is TRBV5-1, the J gene TRBJ2-5, with D unresolved. The CDR3 extends over 14 amino acids. Germline V gene sequence: CDR1 SGHRS, CDR2 YFSETQ. Trimming left V 0 bases short and J 1 base short, with 7 bases between. The CDR3 coding sequence is TGCGCCAGCAGCTTGGCTTCCAGCCAAGAGACCCAGTACTTC. It specifies CASSLASSQETQYF.

This clonotype came up a few times. The chain employs TRBV12-3 or TRBV12-4 and TRBJ2-1, with TRBD2 matching 7 bases. The CDR3 consists of 15 residues. V shed 7 bases, J shed 0 bases, and the junction held 6 bases outside the gene matches. CDR3 loop: CASNRLADSYNEQFF. CDR3 nucleotides: TGTGCCAGCAATAGACTAGCCGACTCCTACAATGAGCAGTTCTTC.

In its sample, this clonotype was seen a few times. J is TRBJ2-3 and V is TRBV7-8; 9 bases map to TRBD2. Trimming cost V 2 bases and J 4 bases; bases outside gene matches: 10. CDR1 and CDR2 from the germline V gene are SGHVS and FQNEAQ. The CDR3 covers 17 residues. The CDR3 here is CASSLISTSGLSDTQYF. The CDR3 DNA reads TGTGCCAGCAGCTTAATATCTACTAGCGGGTTGTCAGATACGCAGTATTTT.

The CDR3 is CASGEGTPVGPYEQYF. The CDR3 DNA reads TGCGCCAGCGGAGAAGGGACCCCGGTCGGTCCCTACGAGCAGTACTTC. This sequence joins TRBV5-1 and TRBJ2-7; TRBD1 or TRBD2 may be the D gene (5 bases each). The ends were cut back, 7 bases at V and 2 bases at J, with 22 bases in the middle. This CDR3 spans 16 amino acids. CDR1 and CDR2 (germline): SGHRS, YFSETQ. Drawing the rest from reference TRBV5-1 and TRBJ2-7, the complete variable domain is KAGVTQTPRYLIKTRGQQVTLSCSPISGHRSVSWYQQTPGQGLQFLFEYFSETQRNKGNFPGRFSGRQFSNSRSEMNVSTLELGDSALYLCASGEGTPVGPYEQYFGPGTRLTVT.

The gene calls are TRBV5-6 and TRBJ1-6; possibly TRBD1 for D (5 bases). V gave up 4 bases and J gave up 13 bases, with 18 bases separating them. CDR3 size: 14 residues. The germline V gene has CDR1 SGHDT and CDR2 YYEEEE. CDR3 sequence: CASSLGVSSAPLHF. Here the CDR3 DNA reads TGTGCCAGCAGCCTAGGGGTATCTAGTGCTCCCCTCCACTTT.

This clonotype appeared a few times. V is TRBV29-1 and J is TRBJ2-3; D tentatively reads TRBD1 or TRBD2 (5 bases each). The CDR3 is 15 amino acids. Germline V CDR1 and CDR2: SQVTM, ANQGSEA. V dropped 4 bases and J dropped 1 base, with 15 bases sitting between them. The CDR3 loop reads CSVGFTGTRTDTQYF. CDR3 nucleotide sequence: TGCAGCGTTGGATTTACGGGGACCCGCACAGATACGCAGTATTTT.

The count of this clonotype is one. J is TRBJ2-3 and V is TRBV5-1; the D is unclear. Trimming stripped 4 bases from V and 8 bases from J, with 14 bases between. Germline values: CDR1 SGHRS, CDR2 YFSETQ. The CDR3 is 13 residues long. For the CDR3, the DNA is TGCGCCAGCAGCCAACCGACGGTCGGTACGCAGTATTTT. This sequence encodes CASSQPTVGTQYF.

This clonotype was counted only a few times. V usage is TRBV12-3 or TRBV12-4 and J usage is TRBJ1-4, with D possibly being TRBD1 (5 bases). V was cut by 4 bases and J by 8 bases, with 17 bases left in between. The CDR3 totals 15 residues. The CDR3 reads CASSYGARKVEKLFF. The CDR3, as DNA: TGTGCCAGCAGTTATGGGGCACGAAAGGTCGAAAAACTGTTTTTT.

The table lists this clonotype with many counts. This chain connects TRBV2 to TRBJ2-7; D might be TRBD1 (6 bases). CDR3 length: 15 residues. V lost 6 bases, J lost 1 base, and 16 bases lay in between. Germline loops: CDR1 SNHLY, CDR2 FYNNEI. CDR3 residues: CASSPTGFGSYEQYV. CDR3 DNA: TGTGCCAGCAGCCCCACAGGGTTCGGGTCCTACGAGCAGTACGTC.

The V and J genes are TRBV6-2 or TRBV6-3 and TRBJ1-2, with D hard to call. Germline lookup yields CDR1 MNHEY and CDR2 SVGEGT. V lost 3 bases to trimming and J lost 3 bases, with 11 bases between them. This CDR3 spans 14 amino acids. CDR3 protein: CASSYGPFDYGYTF. In nucleotides, the CDR3 is TGTGCCAGCAGTTATGGTCCTTTCGACTATGGCTACACCTTC.

The genes are TRBV4-1 and TRBJ1-1; 10 bases match TRBD1. V trimming: 3 bases; J trimming: 7 bases; junction bases outside the gene matches: 14. The CDR3 extends over 17 amino acids. The germline V gene has CDR1 MGHRA and CDR2 YSYEKL. CDR3: CASSHRAGGTGDDEAFF. DNA for the CDR3: TGCGCCAGCAGCCACCGTGCAGGCGGGACAGGGGACGATGAAGCTTTCTTT.